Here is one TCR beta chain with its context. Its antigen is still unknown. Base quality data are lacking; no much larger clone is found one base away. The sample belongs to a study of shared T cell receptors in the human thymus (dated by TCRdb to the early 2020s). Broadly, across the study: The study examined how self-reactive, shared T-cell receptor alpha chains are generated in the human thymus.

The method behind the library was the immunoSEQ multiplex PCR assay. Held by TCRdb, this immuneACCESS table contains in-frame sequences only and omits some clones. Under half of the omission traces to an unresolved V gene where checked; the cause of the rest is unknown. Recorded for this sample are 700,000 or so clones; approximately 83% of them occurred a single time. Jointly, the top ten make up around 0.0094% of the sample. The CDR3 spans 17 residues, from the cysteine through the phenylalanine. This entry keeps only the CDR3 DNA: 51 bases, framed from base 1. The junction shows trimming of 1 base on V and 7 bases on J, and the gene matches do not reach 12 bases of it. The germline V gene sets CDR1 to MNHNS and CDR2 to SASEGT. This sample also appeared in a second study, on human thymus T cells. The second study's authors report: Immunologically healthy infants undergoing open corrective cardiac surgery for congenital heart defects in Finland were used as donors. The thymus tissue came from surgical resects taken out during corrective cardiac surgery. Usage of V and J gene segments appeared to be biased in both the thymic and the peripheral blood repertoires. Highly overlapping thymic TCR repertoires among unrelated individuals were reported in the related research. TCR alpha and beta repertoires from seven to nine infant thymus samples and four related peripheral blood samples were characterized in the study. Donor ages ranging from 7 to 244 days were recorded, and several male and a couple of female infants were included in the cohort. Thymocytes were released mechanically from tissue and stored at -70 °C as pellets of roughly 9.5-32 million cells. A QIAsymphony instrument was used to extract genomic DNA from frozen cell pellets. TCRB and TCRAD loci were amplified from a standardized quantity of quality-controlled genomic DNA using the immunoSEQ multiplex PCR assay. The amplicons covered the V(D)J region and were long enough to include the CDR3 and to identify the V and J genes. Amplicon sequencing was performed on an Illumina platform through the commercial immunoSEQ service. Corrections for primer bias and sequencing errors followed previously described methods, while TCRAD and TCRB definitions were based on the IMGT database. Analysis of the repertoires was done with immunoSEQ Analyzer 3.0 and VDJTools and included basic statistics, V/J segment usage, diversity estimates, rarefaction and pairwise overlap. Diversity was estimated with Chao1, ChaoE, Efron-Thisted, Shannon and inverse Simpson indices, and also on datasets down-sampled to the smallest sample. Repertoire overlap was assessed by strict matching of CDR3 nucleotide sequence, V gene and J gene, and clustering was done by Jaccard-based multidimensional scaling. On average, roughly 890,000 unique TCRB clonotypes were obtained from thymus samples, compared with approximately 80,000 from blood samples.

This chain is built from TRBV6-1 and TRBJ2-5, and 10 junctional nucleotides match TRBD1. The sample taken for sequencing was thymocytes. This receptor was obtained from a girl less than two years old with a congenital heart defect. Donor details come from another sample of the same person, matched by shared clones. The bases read TGTGCCAGCAGTGAAGTCCCGACAGGGGGCTCAAAGGGGACCCAGTACTTC. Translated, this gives CASSEVPTGGSKGTQYF.